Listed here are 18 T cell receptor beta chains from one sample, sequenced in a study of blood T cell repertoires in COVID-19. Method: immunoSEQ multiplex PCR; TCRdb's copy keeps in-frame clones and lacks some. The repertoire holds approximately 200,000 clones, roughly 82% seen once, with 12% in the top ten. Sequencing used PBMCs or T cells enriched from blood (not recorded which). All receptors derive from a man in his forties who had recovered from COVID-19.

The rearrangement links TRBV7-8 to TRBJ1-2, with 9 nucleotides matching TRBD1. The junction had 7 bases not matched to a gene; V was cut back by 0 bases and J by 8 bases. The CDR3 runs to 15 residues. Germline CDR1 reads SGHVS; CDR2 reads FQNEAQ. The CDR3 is CASSLAAQGARGYTF. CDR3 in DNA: TGTGCCAGCAGCTTAGCTGCACAGGGGGCGCGGGGCTACACCTTC.

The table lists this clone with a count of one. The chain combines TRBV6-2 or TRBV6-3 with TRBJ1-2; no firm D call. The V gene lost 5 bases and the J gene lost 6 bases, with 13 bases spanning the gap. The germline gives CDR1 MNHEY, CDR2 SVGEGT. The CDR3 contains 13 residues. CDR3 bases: TGTGCCAGCAGTCAGAAGAGGAAGGATGGCTACACCTTC. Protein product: CASSQKRKDGYTF.

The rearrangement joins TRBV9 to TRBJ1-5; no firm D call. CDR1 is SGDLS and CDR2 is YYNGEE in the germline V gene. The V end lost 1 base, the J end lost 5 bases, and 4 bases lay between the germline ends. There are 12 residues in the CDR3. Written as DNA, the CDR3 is TGTGCCAGCAGCGTACCGGATCAGCCCCAGCATTTT. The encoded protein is CASSVPDQPQHF.

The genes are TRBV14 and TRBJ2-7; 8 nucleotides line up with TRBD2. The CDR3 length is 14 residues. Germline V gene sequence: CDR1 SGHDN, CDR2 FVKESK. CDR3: CASSLSGGSDEQYV. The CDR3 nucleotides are TGTGCCAGCAGCTTAAGCGGGGGCTCCGACGAGCAGTACGTC.

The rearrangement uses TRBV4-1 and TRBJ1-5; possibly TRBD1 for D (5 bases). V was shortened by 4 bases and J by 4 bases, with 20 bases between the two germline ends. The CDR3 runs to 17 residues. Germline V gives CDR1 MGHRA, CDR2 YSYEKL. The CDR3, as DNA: TGCGCCAGCAGCCTGCGGTGGGGACTCCGGGAGAATCAGCCCCAGCATTTT. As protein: CASSLRWGLRENQPQHF.

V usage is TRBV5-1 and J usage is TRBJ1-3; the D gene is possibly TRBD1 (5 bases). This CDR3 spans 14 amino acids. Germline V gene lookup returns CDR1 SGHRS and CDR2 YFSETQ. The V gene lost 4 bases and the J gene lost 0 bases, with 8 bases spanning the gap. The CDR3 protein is CASSPQGSGNTIYF. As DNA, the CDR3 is TGCGCCAGCAGCCCTCAGGGCTCTGGAAACACCATATATTTT.

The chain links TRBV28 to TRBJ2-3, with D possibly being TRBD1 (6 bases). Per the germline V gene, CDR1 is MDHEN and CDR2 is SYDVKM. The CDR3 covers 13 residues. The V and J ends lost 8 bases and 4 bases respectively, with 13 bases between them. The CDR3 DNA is TGTGCCAGCGGCGTCTGGGGGCCAGATACGCAGTATTTT. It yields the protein CASGVWGPDTQYF.

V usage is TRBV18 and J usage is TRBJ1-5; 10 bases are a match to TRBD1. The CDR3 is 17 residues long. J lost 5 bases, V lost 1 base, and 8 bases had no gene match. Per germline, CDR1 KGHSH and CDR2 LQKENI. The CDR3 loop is CASSPRAGQGRDQPQHF. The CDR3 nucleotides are TGTGCCAGCTCACCACGGGCGGGACAGGGGCGAGATCAGCCCCAGCATTTT.

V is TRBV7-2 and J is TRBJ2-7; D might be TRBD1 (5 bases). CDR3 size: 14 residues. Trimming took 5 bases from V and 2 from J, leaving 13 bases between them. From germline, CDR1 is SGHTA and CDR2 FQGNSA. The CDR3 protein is CASSPSLRAYEQYV. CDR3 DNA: TGTGCCAGCAGCCCAAGCCTCAGGGCCTACGAGCAGTACGTC.

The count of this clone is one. CDR3 loop: CASSNIQGSQETQYF. In nucleotides, the CDR3 is TGTGCCAGTAGTAACATACAGGGGAGCCAAGAGACCCAGTACTTC. V gene TRBV19 combines with J gene TRBJ2-5, with 7 positions matching TRBD1. The CDR3 contains 15 residues. J lost 1 base, V lost 4 bases, and 6 bases had no gene match. Germline CDR1 LNHDA, CDR2 SQIVND (reference sequence).

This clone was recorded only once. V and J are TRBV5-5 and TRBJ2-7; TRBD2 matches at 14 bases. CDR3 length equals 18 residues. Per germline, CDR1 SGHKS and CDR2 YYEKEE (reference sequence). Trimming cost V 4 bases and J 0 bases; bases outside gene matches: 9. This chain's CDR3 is CASSVGLAGGSLSYEQYF. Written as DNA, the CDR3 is TGTGCCAGCAGCGTCGGACTAGCGGGAGGCTCCCTCTCCTACGAGCAGTACTTC.

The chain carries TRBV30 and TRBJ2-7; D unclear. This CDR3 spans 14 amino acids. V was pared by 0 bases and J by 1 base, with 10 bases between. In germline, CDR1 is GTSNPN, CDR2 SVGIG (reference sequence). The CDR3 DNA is TGTGCCTGGAGTGTTCAGGTGGATTCCTACGAGCAGTACTTC. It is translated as CAWSVQVDSYEQYF.

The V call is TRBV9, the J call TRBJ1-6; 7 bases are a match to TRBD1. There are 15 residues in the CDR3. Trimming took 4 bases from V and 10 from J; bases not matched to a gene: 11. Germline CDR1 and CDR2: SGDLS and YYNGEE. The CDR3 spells CASSPDTGDGSPLHF. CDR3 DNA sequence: TGTGCCAGCAGCCCCGACACAGGGGATGGGTCACCCCTCCACTTT.

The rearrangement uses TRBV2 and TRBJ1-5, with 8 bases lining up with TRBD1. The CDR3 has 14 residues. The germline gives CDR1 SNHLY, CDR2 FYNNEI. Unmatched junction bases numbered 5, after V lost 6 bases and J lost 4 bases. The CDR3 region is CASRETGANQPQHF. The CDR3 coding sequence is TGTGCCAGCAGGGAGACAGGGGCTAATCAGCCCCAGCATTTT.

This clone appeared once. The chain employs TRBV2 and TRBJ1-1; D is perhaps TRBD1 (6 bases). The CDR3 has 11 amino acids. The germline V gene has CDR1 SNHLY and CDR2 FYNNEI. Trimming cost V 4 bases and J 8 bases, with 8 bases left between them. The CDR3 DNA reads TGTGCCAGCAGTGTACAGGGCGAAGCTTTCTTT. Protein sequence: CASSVQGEAFF.

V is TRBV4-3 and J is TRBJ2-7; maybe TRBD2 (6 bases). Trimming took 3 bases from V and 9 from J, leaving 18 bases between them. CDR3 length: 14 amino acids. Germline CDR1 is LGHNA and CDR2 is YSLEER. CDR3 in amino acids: CASSHPTSQVGQYF. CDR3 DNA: TGCGCCAGCAGCCATCCTACTAGCCAGGTTGGGCAGTACTTC.

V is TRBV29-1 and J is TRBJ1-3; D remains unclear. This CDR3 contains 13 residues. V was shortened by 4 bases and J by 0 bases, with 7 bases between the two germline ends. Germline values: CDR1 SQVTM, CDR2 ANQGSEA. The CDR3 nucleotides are TGCAGCGTTGTTGTTAGCTCTGGAAACACCATATATTTT. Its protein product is CSVVVSSGNTIYF.

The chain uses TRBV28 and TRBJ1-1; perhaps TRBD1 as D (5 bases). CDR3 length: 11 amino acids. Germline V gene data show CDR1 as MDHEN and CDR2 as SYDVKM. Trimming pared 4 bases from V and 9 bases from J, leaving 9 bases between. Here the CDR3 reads CASSSSGKAFF. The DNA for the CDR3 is TGTGCCAGCAGTTCTTCAGGGAAAGCTTTCTTT.